This TCR beta chain originates from a study of CD8+ T cells in alopecia areata. Turning to the study itself: For 6 to 18 months, tofacitinib was taken, and 6 months off drug followed.

Study-level points and caveats: Sequencing of scalp tissue also captures the resident alphabeta T cells of normal skin.

The germline V and J ends were trimmed by 1 base and 6 bases, with 3 bases remaining between them. This CDR3 has 12 amino acids. Germline CDR1 is SGHAT and CDR2 is FQDESV (reference sequence). The sample's treatment: oral pan-JAK inhibitor, 5-10 mg twice daily. RNA extraction and reverse transcription yielded cDNA as sequencing template. The table came from immunoSEQ multiplex PCR; TCRdb's copy has only in-frame clones and leaves some out. The table lists around 110,000 clones, roughly 84% of them singletons. On this clone: What it binds is not known.

The specimen comprised CD8+ T cells sorted from blood, sampled at week 24, from a patient treated with tofacitinib. The clonotype originates from a human donor with alopecia areata. The chain uses TRBV11-1 and TRBJ2-2, with D hard to call. CDR3: CASSLVPGELFF. CDR3 nucleotide sequence: TGTGCCAGCAGCTTAGTTCCCGGGGAGCTGTTTTTT.